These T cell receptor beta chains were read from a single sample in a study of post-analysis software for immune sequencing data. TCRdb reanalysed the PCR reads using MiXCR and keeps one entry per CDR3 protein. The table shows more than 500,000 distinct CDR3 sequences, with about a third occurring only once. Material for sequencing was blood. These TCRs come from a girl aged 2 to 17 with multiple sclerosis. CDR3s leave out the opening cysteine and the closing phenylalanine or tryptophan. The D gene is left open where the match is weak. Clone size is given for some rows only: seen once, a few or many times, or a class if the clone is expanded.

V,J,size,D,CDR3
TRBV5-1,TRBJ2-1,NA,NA,ASMTDMSSYNEQF
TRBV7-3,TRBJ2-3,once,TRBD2,ASSPLAEGDTQY
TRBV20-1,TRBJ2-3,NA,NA,SAIKSGSTDTQY
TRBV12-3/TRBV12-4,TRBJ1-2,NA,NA,ASSLRGFNYGYT
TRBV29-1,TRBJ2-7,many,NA,SVAPGTGSYEQY
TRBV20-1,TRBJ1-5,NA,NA,SARGLTNQPQH
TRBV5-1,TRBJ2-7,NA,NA,ASSFTPPSGKTYEQY
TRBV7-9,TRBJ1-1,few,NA,ASSLAGGAAF
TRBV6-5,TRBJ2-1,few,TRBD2,ASGSGGRTSYNEQF
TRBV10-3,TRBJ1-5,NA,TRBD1,ASQQGAGQPQH
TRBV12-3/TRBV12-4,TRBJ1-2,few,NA,ASSFPPGGRYGYT
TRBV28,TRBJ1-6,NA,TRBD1,ASRKDRKNSPLH
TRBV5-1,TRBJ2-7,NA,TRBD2,ASSLDWRGRNDEQY
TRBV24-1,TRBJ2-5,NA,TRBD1,ATSEGGWETQY
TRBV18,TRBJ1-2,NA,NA,ASSPEGLGYGYT
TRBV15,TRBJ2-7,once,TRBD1,TVRGQGAHEQY
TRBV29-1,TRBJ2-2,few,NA,SVGGPTGELF
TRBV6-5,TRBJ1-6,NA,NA,ASTNRDVDNSPLH
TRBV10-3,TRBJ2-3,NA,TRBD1,ATATRQGVGTDTQY
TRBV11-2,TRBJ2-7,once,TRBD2,ASRSGGGRRSYEQY
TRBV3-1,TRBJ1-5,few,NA,ASGGWDQPQH
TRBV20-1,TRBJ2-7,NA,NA,SARDSARAYEQY
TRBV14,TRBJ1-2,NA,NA,ASSQEQKANYGYT
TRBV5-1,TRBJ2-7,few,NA,ASSPARGGPYEQY
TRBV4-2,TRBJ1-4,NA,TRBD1,ASSQDRRGRATNEKLF
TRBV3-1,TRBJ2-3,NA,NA,ASSLGLLDRFTDTQY
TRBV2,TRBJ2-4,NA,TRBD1,ASSTDRGQNIQY
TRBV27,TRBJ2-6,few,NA,ASSLRPQATGFHSGANVLT
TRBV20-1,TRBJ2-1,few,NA,SARGLAGNEQF